The 8 T cell receptor beta chains in this list originate from one sample, sequenced in a study of PD-L1 blockade in urothelial cancer. Clones were read by immunoSEQ multiplex PCR, and TCRdb kept only the in-frame ones, dropping some. The table shows about 100,000 clones, with approximately 91% occurring only once. The material sequenced was PBMCs, taken around atezolizumab (anti-PD-L1) treatment. The receptors here all came from an elderly woman with urothelial cancer.

The CDR3 reads CASSEYSPAGRGNTEAFF. CDR3 bases: TGTGCCAGCAGTGAATATAGCCCGGCAGGGCGGGGGAACACTGAAGCTTTCTTT. V and J are TRBV25-1 and TRBJ1-1; D might be TRBD1 (5 bases). Germline-derived CDR1 and CDR2 are MGHDK and SYGVNS. The CDR3 spans 18 residues. Trimming shortened V by 0 bases and J by 1 base, and 18 bases separated the two germline ends. Using reference TRBV25-1 and TRBJ1-1 for the parts outside the CDR3, the full variable domain is EADIYQTPRYLVIGTGKKITLECSQTMGHDKMYWYQQDPGMELHLIHYSYGVNSTEKGDLSSESTVSRIRTEHFPLTLESARPSHTSQYLCASSEYSPAGRGNTEAFFGQGTRLTVV.

A single count supports this clone. In DNA, the CDR3 is TGTGCCAGCAGCGTAGAGGGTAGCGTTCCGACGGATACGCAGTATTTT. It encodes CASSVEGSVPTDTQYF. This chain links TRBV9 with TRBJ2-3, with a possible D match to TRBD2 (5 bases). Germline V gene lookup returns CDR1 SGDLS and CDR2 YYNGEE. The V gene lost 0 bases and the J gene lost 6 bases, with 17 bases spanning the gap. CDR3 length equals 16 residues.

This clone was detected once. The rearrangement joins TRBV2 to TRBJ2-7; D gene unclear. The CDR3 is 11 residues long. The V gene's germline CDR1 is SNHLY and CDR2 FYNNEI. Trimming left V 3 bases short and J 3 bases short, with 3 bases between. CDR3 sequence: CASSDNYEQYF. Written as DNA, the CDR3 is TGTGCCAGCAGTGATAACTACGAGCAGTACTTC.

The chain has TRBV12-5 and TRBJ2-1, with 8 nucleotides matching TRBD1. This CDR3 spans 15 amino acids. Looked up from germline, CDR1 is LGHNT and CDR2 is FRNRAP. The ends lost 4 bases at V and 10 bases at J; junction bases unmatched: 12. In nucleotides, the CDR3 is TGTGCTAGTGGTTGGACCGGGACAGGTTTTAAGGAGCAGTTCTTC. Translation: CASGWTGTGFKEQFF.

The gene calls are TRBV30 and TRBJ2-5, with D possibly being TRBD2 (7 bases). From germline, CDR1 is GTSNPN and CDR2 SVGIG (reference sequence). Trimming shortened V by 0 bases and J by 7 bases, and 15 bases separated the two germline ends. The CDR3 has 14 residues. DNA of the CDR3: TGTGCCTGGAGTGTACTTCAGGGGAGGGGGACCCAGTACTTC. It codes for CAWSVLQGRGTQYF.

V and J are TRBV5-1 and TRBJ2-2, with D possibly being TRBD1 (5 bases). Germline V gene sequence: CDR1 SGHRS, CDR2 YFSETQ. V was clipped by 6 bases and J by 2 bases, with 14 bases between them. The CDR3 consists of 15 residues. The CDR3, as DNA: TGCGCCAGCACGGGCAGGGAACTAAACACCGGGGAGCTGTTTTTT. Its protein product is CASTGRELNTGELFF.

The count of this clone is one. The CDR3 sequence: CASSYESSSGIREQFF. The CDR3 bases are TGTGCCAGCAGTTACGAGTCGTCTAGCGGGATTCGTGAGCAGTTCTTC. The chain joins TRBV6-5 to TRBJ2-1; 9 nucleotides align to TRBD2. The V and J ends lost 2 bases and 9 bases, in that order; junction bases with no gene match: 11. Germline CDR1 is MNHEY and CDR2 is SVGAGI. CDR3 length equals 16 residues.

The chain is built from TRBV28 and TRBJ2-7, with 10 bases identical to TRBD2. Germline-derived CDR1 and CDR2 are MDHEN and SYDVKM. CDR3 length: 15 residues. J gave up 0 bases and V 7 bases, and 6 bases lay outside the gene matches. The CDR3 sequence: CASIERGGSSYEQYF. The CDR3, as DNA: TGTGCCAGCATCGAGCGGGGGGGCAGCTCCTACGAGCAGTACTTC.